This T cell receptor beta chain was identified in a study of prognosis after radiotherapy for stage I lung cancer. Germline-derived CDR1 and CDR2 are MNHEY and SVGAGI. CDR3 length: 18 residues. With regard to this clonotype: Its target is not known. The germline gene is not matched at one end of the junction; a read error may be the cause.

TCR beta CDR3 amplification from genomic DNA was performed by two-round multiplex PCR. During first-round PCR, primers specific to each TRBV and TRBJ gene were used. The authors ran second-round PCR with universal primers. TCRdb analysed the multiplex PCR reads with MiXCR anew, one entry per CDR3 protein. This table has some 25,000 distinct CDR3 sequences, roughly 35% appearing once. Study-level findings and limits: Counts of unique TCR clones fell following stereotactic body radiation therapy, median around 10,000 versus 6,900. Differing TRBV and TRBJ gene usage was reportedly seen between patients with and without metastases.

V and J are TRBV6-5 and TRBJ2-7, with TRBD2 identical over 10 bases. The receptor was derived from a donor aged 50 or older with non-small cell lung cancer. The sequences come from PBMCs, collected before or after stereotactic body radiation therapy (not recorded which). The CDR3 sequence: CARSSPLGVAGGHYEQYF. DNA of the CDR3: TGTGCCCGCAGTTCTCCCCTCGGAGTAGCGGGAGGTCACTACGAGCAGTACTTC.